This T cell receptor (beta chain) was recovered during a study of blood T cell repertoires in COVID-19. As for the study in general: COVID-19 samples, acute and convalescent, were from the United States, Italy and Spain. T cells, B-cell-depleted T cells, or PBMCs provided the cDNA or gDNA that served as material.

Original processing methods: Reference gene primer amplification gave estimated nucleated cell counts. The assay was immunoSEQ multiplex PCR, and TCRdb's table has in-frame clones only and misses some. V and J calls plus clone size are reproduced from that table; the DNA served to infer D and trimming. This table holds about 240,000 clones, more than 85% found once. The V gene's germline CDR1 is SQVTM and CDR2 ANQGSEA. V dropped 3 bases and J dropped 4 bases, with 12 bases sitting between them. The CDR3 contains 13 residues. The chain carries TRBV29-1 and TRBJ1-2; D is uncertain. This TCR derives from a woman in her sixties or seventies with active or convalescent COVID-19. The sample taken for sequencing was peripheral blood. Here the CDR3 reads CSVDPAGVYGYTF. CDR3 coding DNA: TGCAGCGTTGATCCCGCAGGCGTCTATGGCTACACCTTC.